The 17 T cell receptor beta chains below were found in one sample sequenced in a study of T cell responses to AZD1222 COVID-19 vaccine. Clones were read by immunoSEQ multiplex PCR, and TCRdb kept only the in-frame ones, dropping some. This sample has around 140,000 clones, with 92% found just once. The sample consisted of peripheral blood, taken on day 0 of AZD1222 vaccination. Receptors were obtained from an adult in good health.

DNA of the CDR3: TGTGCCAGCAGCTTCTCAGGGCGCTTCGACGAGCAGTACTTC. Amino acids: CASSFSGRFDEQYF. The V and J genes are TRBV5-6 and TRBJ2-7, with D perhaps matching TRBD1 (5 bases). V lost 2 bases to trimming and J lost 5 bases, with 14 bases between them. CDR1 and CDR2 from the germline V gene are SGHDT and YYEEEE. The CDR3 sequence is 14 residues long.

V usage is TRBV7-2 and J usage is TRBJ2-5; TRBD2 matches 11 bases. This CDR3 contains 16 residues. Unmatched junction bases numbered 9, after V lost 7 bases and J lost 2 bases. Germline CDR1 SGHTA, CDR2 FQGNSA. The CDR3 region is CASNLIAGGIQETQYF. CDR3 DNA: TGTGCCAGCAACCTCATAGCGGGAGGGATACAAGAGACCCAGTACTTC.

The rearrangement links TRBV12-3 or TRBV12-4 to TRBJ1-2; 7 bases are a match to TRBD1. There are 13 residues in the CDR3. Germline trimming cut 3 bases from V and 4 bases from J; bases unmatched to any gene: 2. CDR3 sequence reads: CASSLDRFYGYTF. CDR3 DNA: TGTGCCAGCAGTTTGGACAGGTTCTATGGCTACACCTTC.

The chain recombines TRBV5-1 with TRBJ2-1; D gene unclear. This CDR3 spans 14 amino acids. Germline V CDR1 and CDR2: SGHRS, YFSETQ. Trimming removed 4 bases from V and 3 bases from J, with 11 bases in between. The CDR3 here is CASSPLLNYNEQFF. For the CDR3, the DNA is TGCGCCAGCAGCCCCCTCTTGAACTACAATGAGCAGTTCTTC.

This rearrangement joins TRBV9 to TRBJ2-7; perhaps TRBD2 as D (6 bases). The CDR3 has 15 amino acids. The V end was cut by 4 bases, the J end by 4 bases, with 18 bases between. CDR1 SGDLS and CDR2 YYNGEE come from the germline V gene. The CDR3 sequence: CASSPRLENVYEQYF. The CDR3, as DNA: TGTGCCAGCAGCCCCCGACTAGAAAATGTATACGAGCAGTACTTC.

CDR3 sequence: CASSLAPLGDGQFF. In DNA form, the CDR3 reads TGCGCCAGCAGCTTGGCCCCCCTCGGGGACGGGCAGTTCTTC. The V gene is TRBV5-1, the J gene TRBJ2-1; either TRBD1 or TRBD2 may fit D (5 bases each). The V gene lost 0 bases and the J gene lost 12 bases, with 16 bases spanning the gap. The CDR3 loop spans 14 amino acids. Germline assignment: CDR1 SGHRS and CDR2 YFSETQ.

V usage is TRBV6-5 and J usage is TRBJ1-2, with no clear D. The ends were cut back, 2 bases at V and 6 bases at J, with 10 bases in the middle. The CDR3 sequence is 13 residues long. Germline CDR1 and CDR2: MNHEY and SVGAGI. CDR3 bases: TGTGCCAGCAGTTACGATGTCGATAATGGCTACACCTTC. This encodes CASSYDVDNGYTF.

The genes are TRBV5-6 and TRBJ1-5; D remains ambiguous. The V gene's germline CDR1 is SGHDT and CDR2 YYEEEE. This CDR3 contains 14 residues. Trimming removed 3 bases from V and 9 bases from J, with 16 bases in between. The CDR3 DNA reads as TGTGCCAGCAGCTCCGGGCTCCTGGTTGGGCCCCAGCATTTT. Protein: CASSSGLLVGPQHF.

J is TRBJ1-5 and V is TRBV12-5; 12 bases agree with TRBD1. Unmatched junction bases numbered 3, after V lost 0 bases and J lost 6 bases. CDR1 is LGHNT, CDR2 FRNRAP, per germline. The length of the CDR3 is 16 residues. The CDR3 DNA is TGTGCTAGTGGTTTGGTAGGGACAGGGGGCACTCAGCCCCAGCATTTT. Translating gives CASGLVGTGGTQPQHF.

The CDR3 protein is CASSLLSGQGAGEQYF. CDR3 sequence (DNA): TGTGCCAGCAGCTTACTGTCAGGACAGGGGGCGGGCGAGCAGTACTTC. The V gene is TRBV7-8, the J gene TRBJ2-7; 11 positions match TRBD1. The CDR3 sequence is 16 residues long. The trim removed 2 bases at V and 6 bases at J, leaving 9 bases unmatched. CDR1 is SGHVS and CDR2 is FQNEAQ in the germline V gene.

The CDR3 coding sequence is TGTGCCAGTAGTATAGTGAGCGGGGCAGTGAACACTGAAGCTTTCTTT. As protein: CASSIVSGAVNTEAFF. The chain joins TRBV19 to TRBJ1-1, with a weak D call TRBD1 (5 bases). V was shortened by 1 base and J by 0 bases, with 12 bases between the two germline ends. Germline V lookup: CDR1 LNHDA, CDR2 SQIVND (reference sequence). The CDR3 spans 16 residues. Full variable domain (outside the CDR3, taken from reference TRBV19 and TRBJ1-1): DGGITQSPKYLFRKEGQNVTLSCEQNLNHDAMYWYRQDPGQGLRLIYYSQIVNDFQKGDIAEGYSVSREKKESFPLTVTSAQKNPTAFYLCASSIVSGAVNTEAFFGQGTRLTVV.

This chain joins TRBV6-2 or TRBV6-3 and TRBJ2-7; D is possibly TRBD2 (5 bases). Per the germline V gene, CDR1 is MNHEY and CDR2 is SVGEGT. V was cut by 4 bases and J by 7 bases, with 11 bases left in between. This CDR3 spans 12 amino acids. The chain's CDR3 is CASSFVGREQYF. CDR3 in DNA: TGTGCCAGCAGTTTTGTGGGGAGAGAGCAGTACTTC.

This clone was observed a single time. The chain has TRBV27 and TRBJ2-1, with 14 nucleotides matching TRBD2. This CDR3 comprises 17 residues. The germline V gene has CDR1 MNHEY and CDR2 SMNVEV (reference sequence). Unmatched junction bases numbered 9, after V lost 4 bases and J lost 7 bases. CDR3 coding DNA: TGTGCCAGCAGTTCCAGACTAGCGGGAGGGCGAGAAAATGAGCAGTTCTTC. This codes for CASSSRLAGGRENEQFF.

V and J are TRBV24-1 and TRBJ1-1, with D perhaps matching TRBD1 (6 bases). The CDR3 length is 13 residues. Germline V gene lookup returns CDR1 KGHDR and CDR2 SFDVKD. Trimming left V 4 bases short and J 8 bases short, with 13 bases between. The CDR3 DNA is TGTGCCACCAGTGAAGGGGGTGAGCAGGAAGCTTTCTTT. Residues: CATSEGGEQEAFF.

Only one count was recorded for this clone. This chain links TRBV3-1 (or the pseudogene TRBV3-2) with TRBJ1-2; D is perhaps TRBD1 (6 bases). Trimming stripped 10 bases from V and 4 bases from J, with 16 bases between. The CDR3 consists of 13 residues. Germline CDR1 and CDR2: LGHDT and YNNKEL (reference sequence). The CDR3 is CATPRDNSYGYTF. CDR3 nucleotides: TGTGCCACCCCCCGGGACAACTCCTATGGCTACACCTTC.

J is TRBJ1-5 and V is TRBV18, with D possibly matching TRBD1 (5 bases). CDR1 KGHSH and CDR2 LQKENI come from the germline V gene. The length of the CDR3 is 15 residues. V was shortened by 2 bases and J by 5 bases, with 13 bases between the two germline ends. The CDR3 DNA sequence: TGTGCCAGCTCACCATTTTCCAGGGTGGATCAGCCCCAGCATTTT. Protein sequence: CASSPFSRVDQPQHF.

The genes are TRBV11-2 and TRBJ1-2; D ambiguous. V lost 5 bases, J lost 4 bases, and 11 bases lay in between. The CDR3 contains 13 residues. Per germline, CDR1 SGHAT and CDR2 FQNNGV. DNA for the CDR3: TGTGCCAGCAGCCGGACCGATCTCTATGGCTACACCTTC. Amino acid sequence: CASSRTDLYGYTF.